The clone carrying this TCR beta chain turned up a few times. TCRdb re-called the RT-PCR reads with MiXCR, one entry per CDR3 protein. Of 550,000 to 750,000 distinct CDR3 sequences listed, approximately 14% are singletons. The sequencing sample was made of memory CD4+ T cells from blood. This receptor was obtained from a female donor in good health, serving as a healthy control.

CDR3 nucleotides: TGTGCCAGCAGAATCCCCGGGGGGGCCACCGGGGAGCTGTTTTTT. It specifies CASRIPGGATGELFF. J is TRBJ2-2 and V is TRBV7-2; the match to TRBD2 covers 8 bases. V lost 6 bases to trimming and J lost 4 bases; unmatched junction nucleotides: 7. Germline CDR1 is SGHTA and CDR2 is FQGNSA. The CDR3 consists of 15 residues.